Presented here are 15 T cell receptor beta chains from one specimen sequenced in a study of lymphopenia after photon versus proton radiotherapy. Assay: immunoSEQ multiplex PCR; the TCRdb copy retains only in-frame clones and omits some. The data hold tens of thousands of clones, with about 87% observed a single time. The sample here was peripheral blood, taken from a patient treated with proton-based radiotherapy. These receptors were collected from a man of 80 years or more with esophageal cancer.

The chain is built from TRBV11-2 and TRBJ1-2; 7 positions agree with TRBD1. Germline assignment: CDR1 SGHAT and CDR2 FQNNGV. This CDR3 has 15 residues. With V trimmed by 4 bases and J by 4 bases, 9 bases remained unmatched. This chain's CDR3 is CASSSLQGPPYGYTF. The CDR3 region has the DNA TGTGCCAGCAGCTCCCTACAGGGGCCCCCCTATGGCTACACCTTC.

The chain recombines TRBV6-1 with TRBJ1-2; 10 bases are a match to TRBD1. The CDR3 totals 14 residues. With 6 bases clipped from V and 2 bases from J, the junction kept 3 bases outside the gene matches. Germline V gene data show CDR1 as MNHNS and CDR2 as SASEGT. The CDR3 DNA reads TGTGCCAGCAGGACGGGACAGGGGAACTATGGCTACACCTTC. Translated: CASRTGQGNYGYTF.

The chain couples TRBV6-4 to TRBJ2-1; weak D call: TRBD2 (5 bases). CDR1 MRHNA and CDR2 SNTAGT come from the germline V gene. V lost 3 bases and J 4 bases, leaving 10 bases between the germline ends. This CDR3 is built from 14 residues. CDR3 sequence reads: CASSEGRGYNEQFF. The DNA of the CDR3 is TGTGCCAGCAGTGAAGGGAGAGGGTACAATGAGCAGTTCTTC.

The rearrangement joins TRBV18 to TRBJ2-7, with D possibly called TRBD1 or TRBD2 (5 bases each). Trimming removed 5 bases from V and 6 bases from J, with 20 bases in between. From germline, CDR1 is KGHSH and CDR2 LQKENI. This CDR3 has 15 residues. The CDR3 loop reads CASSGDLWGSGEQYF. The CDR3 nucleotides read TGTGCCAGCTCAGGGGATCTGTGGGGGAGTGGCGAGCAGTACTTC.

V gene TRBV5-4 combines with J gene TRBJ2-3; tentative D call: TRBD2 (6 bases). The CDR3 consists of 13 residues. Germline V CDR1 and CDR2: SGHNT, YYREEE (reference sequence). Trimming shortened V by 9 bases and J by 0 bases, and 11 bases separated the two germline ends. The CDR3 nucleotides are TGTGCCATCTCGGGGGAGAGCACAGATACGCAGTATTTT. Its translation: CAISGESTDTQYF. The entire variable domain, with the rest obtained from reference TRBV5-4 and TRBJ2-3, is as follows: ETGVTQSPTHLIKTRGQQVTLRCSSQSGHNTVSWYQQALGQGPQFIFQYYREEENGRGNFPPRFSGLQFPNYSSELNVNALELDDSALYLCAISGESTDTQYFGPGTRLTVL.

The genes are TRBV25-1 and TRBJ1-5; D remains ambiguous. Germline V gives CDR1 MGHDK, CDR2 SYGVNS. V shed 7 bases and J shed 16 bases, with 35 bases lying between them. CDR3 length: 17 residues. The CDR3 DNA follows: TGTGCCAGCACCCCCCTGGTCCTCCCGGGCTATCAGGTTAGGGTACATTTT. Its protein is CASTPLVLPGYQVRVHF.

This clone came up once. The chain employs TRBV10-3 and TRBJ1-2; the match to TRBD1 covers 8 bases. The CDR3 totals 14 residues. Trimming cost V 0 bases and J 4 bases; bases outside gene matches: 1. Germline CDR1 ENHRY, CDR2 SYGVKD. CDR3: CAISESDRAYGYTF. Here the CDR3 DNA reads TGTGCCATCAGTGAGTCGGACAGGGCCTATGGCTACACCTTC.

V and J are TRBV27 and TRBJ1-2; D is uncertain. Trimming cost V 1 base and J 5 bases, with 14 bases left between them. CDR3 length: 15 amino acids. Looked up from germline, CDR1 is MNHEY and CDR2 is SMNVEV (reference sequence). CDR3: CASSLLAHPRYGYTF. The CDR3 DNA reads TGTGCCAGCAGTTTATTGGCCCATCCACGTTATGGCTACACCTTC.

This chain uses TRBV4-3 with TRBJ2-1; 10 nucleotides agree with TRBD2. CDR1 is LGHNA and CDR2 is YSLEER in the germline V gene. Losses at the gene ends were 4 bases for V and 7 bases for J; bases not matched to a gene: 4. There are 14 residues in the CDR3. The CDR3 is CASSPSGGWNEQFF. CDR3 in DNA: TGCGCCAGCAGCCCTAGCGGGGGTTGGAATGAGCAGTTCTTC.

This clone was recorded a few times. V and J are TRBV5-1 and TRBJ1-5; D not resolved. V gave up 1 base and J gave up 1 base, with 9 bases separating them. The CDR3 runs 15 residues. Germline CDR1 and CDR2: SGHRS and YFSETQ. CDR3 protein: CASSLITGSNQPQHF. CDR3 bases: TGCGCCAGCAGCTTGATTACGGGGAGCAATCAGCCCCAGCATTTT.

This clone was observed a few times. This chain connects TRBV10-1 to TRBJ2-2; D may be TRBD1 (5 bases). Germline CDR1 and CDR2: WNHNN and SYGVQD (reference sequence). V lost 4 bases, J lost 5 bases, and 8 bases lay in between. The CDR3 covers 13 residues. CDR3 sequence reads: CASSADNTGELFF. The CDR3 region has the DNA TGCGCCAGCAGTGCGGACAATACCGGGGAGCTGTTTTTT.

This chain links TRBV19 with TRBJ2-6; D is uncertain. The CDR3 spans 15 residues. V dropped 6 bases and J dropped 0 bases, with 9 bases sitting between them. Germline V gives CDR1 LNHDA, CDR2 SQIVND (reference sequence). CDR3 protein: CASRTWDSGANVLTF. For the CDR3, the DNA is TGTGCCAGTAGAACCTGGGACTCTGGGGCCAACGTCCTGACTTTC.

This clone was detected only once. The chain employs TRBV5-1 and TRBJ2-2, with 8 bases identical to TRBD1. This CDR3 has 15 amino acids. Germline CDR1 reads SGHRS; CDR2 reads YFSETQ. V was pared by 3 bases and J by 1 base, with 2 bases of the junction left unmatched. The CDR3 protein is CASSWGTGNTGELFF. The CDR3 DNA reads TGCGCCAGCAGCTGGGGGACAGGGAACACCGGGGAGCTGTTTTTT.

The J gene is TRBJ1-2, the V gene TRBV5-1; D is unclear. Germline lookup yields CDR1 SGHRS and CDR2 YFSETQ. V was cut by 4 bases and J by 3 bases, with 10 bases left in between. The CDR3 spans 13 residues. The CDR3 is CASSPGRDYGYTF. The CDR3 DNA is TGCGCCAGCAGCCCAGGACGGGACTATGGCTACACCTTC.

The chain is built from TRBV7-9 and TRBJ1-2, with D maybe TRBD1 (6 bases). Germline CDR1 SEHNR, CDR2 FQNEAQ (reference sequence). With 3 bases removed from V and 5 bases from J, the gap between germline ends came to 19 bases. This CDR3 contains 16 residues. The CDR3 DNA reads as TGTGCCAGCAGCTTCATCCGGACAGCTCGGGATTATGGCTACACCTTC. It is translated as CASSFIRTARDYGYTF.